This entry lists 14 T cell receptor beta chains sequenced from one sample in a study of OX40 agonist ivuxolimab in advanced cancers. This table comes from immunoSEQ multiplex PCR, and its TCRdb copy is limited to in-frame clones, with some not included. The sample holds roughly 55,000 clones; 80% are singletons and the top ten take 3.5% to 5.5%. This material consisted of CD4+ or CD8+ T cells sorted from blood, taken in a trial of the OX40 agonist ivuxolimab. The receptors were sampled from an adult with an advanced solid tumor such as melanoma, head and neck, liver or kidney cancer.

This chain joins TRBV7-8 and TRBJ1-4, with TRBD1 matching 7 bases. Unmatched junction bases numbered 6, after V lost 4 bases and J lost 10 bases. Germline V gene sequence: CDR1 SGHVS, CDR2 FQNEAQ. This CDR3 is built from 13 residues. The CDR3 DNA is TGTGCCAGCAGCTCTTCGGACAGGCTAAAACTGTTTTTT. Amino acid sequence: CASSSSDRLKLFF.

J is TRBJ2-1 and V is TRBV10-1; 13 bases map to TRBD2. This CDR3 contains 20 residues. Germline lookup yields CDR1 WNHNN and CDR2 SYGVQD (reference sequence). Trimming took 0 bases from V and 0 from J; bases not matched to a gene: 8. This chain's CDR3 is CASSESLTSGGTHSYNEQFF. CDR3 nucleotides: TGCGCCAGCAGTGAGTCCCTGACTAGCGGGGGGACCCACTCCTACAATGAGCAGTTCTTC.

This clone is classed as medium-sized. The chain is built from TRBV19 and TRBJ2-5; D may match TRBD1 or TRBD2 (6 bases each). Germline V gives CDR1 LNHDA, CDR2 SQIVND (reference sequence). The CDR3 extends over 14 amino acids. Trimming stripped 1 base from V and 4 bases from J, with 10 bases between. The CDR3 DNA sequence: TGTGCCAGTAGTATAGCGGGGGCCGGAGAGACCCAGTACTTC. It codes for CASSIAGAGETQYF.

The V and J genes are TRBV19 and TRBJ1-2, with D unclear. This CDR3 region has 12 residues. CDR1 and CDR2 (germline): LNHDA, SQIVND (reference sequence). With 6 bases removed from V and 4 bases from J, the gap between germline ends came to 9 bases. CDR3 protein: CASRPGVYGYTF. The CDR3 DNA is TGTGCCAGTAGACCAGGTGTCTATGGCTACACCTTC.

This sequence joins TRBV2 and TRBJ1-4; D perhaps matches TRBD1 (5 bases). Germline V gene data show CDR1 as SNHLY and CDR2 as FYNNEI. V was pared by 6 bases and J by 6 bases, with 11 bases between. The CDR3 is 13 amino acids. The CDR3 loop is CASRRGLDEKLFF. CDR3 bases: TGTGCCAGCAGGAGGGGACTGGATGAAAAACTGTTTTTT.

The chain uses TRBV27 and TRBJ1-2; D call uncertain. CDR1 and CDR2 from the germline V gene are MNHEY and SMNVEV (reference sequence). V was pared by 5 bases and J by 0 bases, with 13 bases between. The length of the CDR3 is 15 residues. The CDR3 sequence is CASSPYRLANYGYTF. The CDR3 nucleotides read TGTGCCAGCAGTCCTTACAGACTTGCTAACTATGGCTACACCTTC.

The genes are TRBV5-5 and TRBJ1-6, with a weak D call TRBD1 (6 bases). V lost 4 bases and J 9 bases, leaving 14 bases between the germline ends. The germline V gene encodes CDR1 SGHKS and CDR2 YYEKEE (reference sequence). The length of the CDR3 is 14 residues. The CDR3 spells CASSRDKWTSPLHF. Here the CDR3 DNA reads TGTGCCAGCAGCCGGGACAAATGGACTTCACCCCTCCACTTT.

There are a few counts of this clone. V is TRBV21-1 and J is TRBJ1-5; the D call in the table, TRBD1, was not verified against the DNA. TRBV21-1 is a pseudogene. The CDR3 totals 16 residues. CDR3 region: CASSTTGQGARGTQHF. The CDR3 nucleotides are TGTGCCAGCAGCACAACAGGACAGGGGGCCAGGGGAACCCAGCATTTT.

This clone was found once. The genes are TRBV5-4 and TRBJ1-6; possibly TRBD1 for D (5 bases). The V gene lost 2 bases and the J gene lost 10 bases, with 10 bases spanning the gap. The CDR3 sequence is 13 residues long. Per the germline V gene, CDR1 is SGHNT and CDR2 is YYREEE (reference sequence). CDR3 DNA: TGTGCCAGCAGCTTCCAGGGTAACTCACCCCTCCACTTT. Its protein is CASSFQGNSPLHF.

The V call is TRBV6-1, the J call TRBJ2-5, with unresolved D. The germline gives CDR1 MNHNS, CDR2 SASEGT. The CDR3 loop spans 11 amino acids. Trimming shortened V by 6 bases and J by 5 bases, and 7 bases separated the two germline ends. The DNA for the CDR3 is TGTGCCAGCAGGTCTGGGGAGACCCAGTACTTC. Its protein product is CASRSGETQYF.

In nucleotides, the CDR3 is TGTGCCAGCAGTCACAGGGGGCACACCACTGAAGCTTTCTTT. This translates into CASSHRGHTTEAFF. The chain couples TRBV6-6 to TRBJ1-1; 9 nucleotides match TRBD1. Germline V gene sequence: CDR1 MNHNY, CDR2 SVGAGI (reference sequence). Trimming removed 5 bases from V and 4 bases from J; junction bases left unmatched: 5. The CDR3 is 14 residues long.

This clone occurred once. The chain links TRBV6-6 to TRBJ1-4, with D possibly being TRBD1 (5 bases). Germline assignment: CDR1 MNHNY and CDR2 SVGAGI (reference sequence). The CDR3 contains 13 residues. V was trimmed by 10 bases and J by 4 bases, leaving 13 bases between them. For the CDR3, the DNA is TGTGCCACCAGGGACTTGGTTAATGAAAAACTGTTTTTT. Its translation is CATRDLVNEKLFF.

CDR3 protein: CASSIADTQYF. The CDR3 DNA reads as TGTGCCAGTAGTATAGCAGATACGCAGTATTTT. This chain uses TRBV19 with TRBJ2-3; D is undetermined. Looked up from germline, CDR1 is LNHDA and CDR2 is SQIVND (reference sequence). This CDR3 region has 11 residues. The V and J ends lost 1 base and 4 bases respectively, with 0 bases between them.

The rearrangement uses TRBV18 and TRBJ1-1; 7 nucleotides line up with TRBD1. V shed 4 bases and J 6 bases; nucleotides not matched to a gene: 8. Germline V gives CDR1 KGHSH, CDR2 LQKENI. The CDR3 has 14 residues. The CDR3 DNA is TGTGCCAGCTCACTCGACAGGGTTTCCGCTGAAGCTTTCTTT. It specifies CASSLDRVSAEAFF.